This passage covers 30 T cell receptor beta chains from one sample sequenced in a study of blood T cell repertoires in COVID-19. Assay: immunoSEQ multiplex PCR; the TCRdb copy retains only in-frame clones and omits some. The table lists around 420,000 clones, roughly 87% of them singletons. Source material: PBMCs or T cells enriched from blood (not recorded which). The receptor set was obtained from a woman between 35 and 50 years old with acute COVID-19.

The chain combines TRBV5-1 with TRBJ2-1; 7 bases agree with TRBD2. CDR3 length: 15 amino acids. With V trimmed by 0 bases and J by 4 bases, 4 bases remained unmatched. Per the germline V gene, CDR1 is SGHRS and CDR2 is YFSETQ. Written as DNA, the CDR3 is TGCGCCAGCAGCTTGGCGGCGGGAGATTACAATGAGCAGTTCTTC. Its protein is CASSLAAGDYNEQFF.

This chain connects TRBV7-8 to TRBJ2-2, with TRBD1 matching 7 bases. V shed 4 bases and J 4 bases; nucleotides not matched to a gene: 6. The germline V gene has CDR1 SGHVS and CDR2 FQNEAQ. This CDR3 region has 15 residues. This CDR3 is CASSSGTDTTGELFF. Written as DNA, the CDR3 is TGTGCCAGCAGCTCCGGGACAGATACCACCGGGGAGCTGTTTTTT.

V gene TRBV30 combines with J gene TRBJ1-1, with D unclear. Per the germline V gene, CDR1 is GTSNPN and CDR2 is SVGIG (reference sequence). Trimming took off 4 bases at V and 2 bases at J, with 17 bases between the two ends. This CDR3 is built from 15 residues. The CDR3 loop is CAWTLDGRLNTEAFF. The CDR3 bases are TGTGCCTGGACCCTGGACGGTCGACTAAACACTGAAGCTTTCTTT.

This clone is a singleton in its sample. V is TRBV12-3 or TRBV12-4 and J is TRBJ2-2; the match to TRBD2 covers 8 bases. The J segment lost 11 bases and the V segment lost 6 bases, leaving 8 bases of the junction unmatched. The CDR3 totals 13 residues. The CDR3: CASSPSAGVELFF. In DNA, the CDR3 is TGTGCCAGCAGCCCCTCAGCGGGGGTTGAGCTGTTTTTT.

The chain recombines TRBV30 with TRBJ1-1; D remains unclear. Germline CDR1 reads GTSNPN; CDR2 reads SVGIG (reference sequence). V was trimmed by 5 bases and J by 4 bases, leaving 8 bases between them. This CDR3 has 11 residues. The CDR3 here is CAWEIGTEAFF. The CDR3 nucleotides read TGTGCCTGGGAGATTGGCACTGAAGCTTTCTTT.

This rearrangement joins TRBV7-9 to TRBJ1-4; unclear D gene. V lost 1 base, J lost 0 bases, and 12 bases lay in between. The CDR3 is 17 residues long. The germline CDR1 and CDR2 sequences are SEHNR and FQNEAQ (reference sequence). The CDR3: CASSLGGADATNEKLFF. The CDR3 nucleotides are TGTGCCAGCAGCTTAGGCGGTGCCGATGCAACTAATGAAAAACTGTTTTTT.

The chain combines TRBV4-1 with TRBJ1-5; D call uncertain. V shed 1 base and J shed 4 bases, with 14 bases lying between them. CDR1 is MGHRA and CDR2 is YSYEKL in the germline V gene. The CDR3 contains 16 residues. The CDR3 region is CASSQGSLGINQPQHF. CDR3 DNA: TGCGCCAGCAGCCAAGGGTCCTTGGGCATTAATCAGCCCCAGCATTTT.

The chain uses TRBV18 and TRBJ1-3, with no clear D. Germline assignment: CDR1 KGHSH and CDR2 LQKENI. The ends were cut back, 0 bases at V and 4 bases at J, with 13 bases in the middle. CDR3 length: 16 amino acids. The CDR3 reads CASSPPIGLTGNTIYF. The CDR3 DNA is TGTGCCAGCTCACCACCGATAGGACTAACGGGAAACACCATATATTTT.

This chain joins TRBV5-8 and TRBJ2-5; TRBD2 agrees at 8 bases. Germline V gene sequence: CDR1 SGHTS, CDR2 YDEGEE. The CDR3 runs to 13 residues. The V gene end was trimmed by 6 bases and the J gene end by 5 bases; junction bases not matched to a gene: 6. The CDR3 here is CASTPGGRETQYF. As DNA, the CDR3 is TGTGCCAGCACCCCGGGGGGGCGCGAGACCCAGTACTTC.

The chain combines TRBV27 with TRBJ2-4; the D gene is possibly TRBD1 (6 bases). Germline lookup yields CDR1 MNHEY and CDR2 SMNVEV (reference sequence). With 5 bases removed from V and 6 bases from J, the gap between germline ends came to 14 bases. The CDR3 has 14 amino acids. DNA of the CDR3: TGTGCCAGCAGTATCTACAGGGATGGAAACATTCAGTACTTC. Translating it yields CASSIYRDGNIQYF.

This clone was detected only once. This sequence joins TRBV6-5 and TRBJ1-2; 9 nucleotides line up with TRBD1. Germline V gene sequence: CDR1 MNHEY, CDR2 SVGAGI. The CDR3 runs to 15 residues. Trimming cost V 6 bases and J 4 bases; bases outside gene matches: 9. The CDR3 here is CASRPGGTGLYGYTF. The CDR3, as DNA: TGTGCCAGCAGGCCTGGGGGGACAGGGCTCTATGGCTACACCTTC.

Comments on this clone: The same CDR3 can be traced to other DNA sequences in this sample. V gene TRBV3-1 (or the pseudogene TRBV3-2) combines with J gene TRBJ2-5; 11 bases match TRBD2. The CDR3 covers 15 residues. Per germline, CDR1 LGHDT and CDR2 YNNKEL (reference sequence). V shed 6 bases and J 5 bases; nucleotides not matched to a gene: 8. Here the CDR3 reads CASRDLAGGRETQYF. CDR3 sequence (DNA): TGTGCCAGCAGAGACCTAGCGGGGGGAAGGGAGACCCAGTACTTC.

V is TRBV9 and J is TRBJ2-2; 9 nucleotides match TRBD2. This CDR3 is 17 amino acids long. Trimming cost V 3 bases and J 7 bases; bases outside gene matches: 13. Germline CDR1 is SGDLS and CDR2 is YYNGEE. The CDR3 is CASSAPFAGGPNGELFF. CDR3 bases: TGTGCCAGCAGCGCCCCTTTCGCGGGGGGGCCGAACGGGGAGCTGTTTTTT.

The J gene is TRBJ2-2, the V gene TRBV6-1; D may be TRBD2 (5 bases). This CDR3 region has 14 residues. The V end was cut by 1 base, the J end by 7 bases, with 10 bases between. Germline V gene data show CDR1 as MNHNS and CDR2 as SASEGT. CDR3 DNA sequence: TGTGCCAGCAGTGAAGGGCAGGACTTCGGGGAGCTGTTTTTT. As protein: CASSEGQDFGELFF.

The chain links TRBV7-9 to TRBJ1-2, with a tentative D call TRBD1 (6 bases). The CDR3 has 18 residues. Germline V CDR1 and CDR2: SEHNR, FQNEAQ (reference sequence). Between the trimmed V and J ends, which lost 1 base and 8 bases, there was a span of 26 bases. CDR3 amino acids: CASSLDSRAGAVAGGYTF. The CDR3 DNA reads as TGTGCCAGCAGCTTAGATTCTCGGGCAGGGGCAGTAGCAGGAGGCTACACCTTC.

The J gene is TRBJ2-4, the V gene TRBV19, with 9 bases lining up with TRBD2. The CDR3 spans 14 residues. Losses at the gene ends were 3 bases for V and 8 bases for J; bases not matched to a gene: 5. Germline lookup yields CDR1 LNHDA and CDR2 SQIVND (reference sequence). The CDR3 nucleotides read TGTGCCAGTAGTATTGGCCTAGCGGGGTACATTCAGTACTTC. Translated, it gives CASSIGLAGYIQYF. Full variable domain (outside the CDR3, taken from reference TRBV19 and TRBJ2-4): DGGITQSPKYLFRKEGQNVTLSCEQNLNHDAMYWYRQDPGQGLRLIYYSQIVNDFQKGDIAEGYSVSREKKESFPLTVTSAQKNPTAFYLCASSIGLAGYIQYFGAGTRLSVL.

The sample holds a few counts of this clone. The J gene is TRBJ1-4, the V gene TRBV7-9; no definite D call. Trimming shortened V by 3 bases and J by 7 bases, and 9 bases separated the two germline ends. The germline V gene has CDR1 SEHNR and CDR2 FQNEAQ (reference sequence). The CDR3 extends over 13 amino acids. The CDR3 loop is CASSFEGREKLFF. Here the CDR3 DNA reads TGTGCCAGCAGCTTTGAGGGCCGTGAAAAACTGTTTTTT.

The V and J genes are TRBV3-1 (or the pseudogene TRBV3-2) and TRBJ1-1; possibly TRBD1 for D (6 bases). Germline assignment: CDR1 LGHDT and CDR2 YNNKEL (reference sequence). Trimming removed 4 bases at V and 6 bases at J, with 18 bases between. This CDR3 is 15 amino acids long. This CDR3 is CASSLGGAGSAEAFF. CDR3 DNA sequence: TGTGCCAGCAGCCTCGGGGGGGCGGGTAGCGCTGAAGCTTTCTTT.

V usage is TRBV9 and J usage is TRBJ2-1; D ambiguous. The CDR3 extends over 15 amino acids. Germline CDR1 reads SGDLS; CDR2 reads YYNGEE. V lost 0 bases to trimming and J lost 8 bases, with 15 bases between them. CDR3 coding DNA: TGTGCCAGCAGCGTAGGTTGGAGAAATTACTATGAGCAGTTCTTC. Translating it yields CASSVGWRNYYEQFF.

The chain employs TRBV7-9 and TRBJ1-3; D is undetermined. CDR1 SEHNR and CDR2 FQNEAQ come from the germline V gene (reference sequence). Trimming removed 3 bases from V and 0 bases from J, with 18 bases in between. The CDR3 extends over 18 amino acids. CDR3 region: CASSFLVLELSSGNTIYF. Here the CDR3 DNA reads TGTGCCAGCAGCTTTTTGGTGTTGGAGTTAAGCTCTGGAAACACCATATATTTT.

CDR3: CASSPRGGYSALHF. CDR3 in DNA: TGTGCCAGCAGCCCGCGGGGGGGGTATTCGGCCCTCCACTTT. The rearrangement joins TRBV9 to TRBJ1-6; tentative D call: TRBD1 (5 bases). Germline-derived CDR1 and CDR2 are SGDLS and YYNGEE. Trimming stripped 4 bases from V and 14 bases from J, with 19 bases between. CDR3 size: 14 residues.

The chain has TRBV5-4 and TRBJ2-2, with D unclear. The germline V and J ends were trimmed by 0 bases and 8 bases, with 8 bases remaining between them. The CDR3 is made up of 13 amino acids. Germline loops: CDR1 SGHNT, CDR2 YYREEE (reference sequence). In DNA form, the CDR3 reads TGTGCCAGCAGCTTGGGATTAGAGGGGGAGCTGTTTTTT. Encoded protein: CASSLGLEGELFF.

The V and J genes are TRBV6-1 and TRBJ1-3; possibly TRBD1 for D (6 bases). CDR1 is MNHNS, CDR2 SASEGT, per germline. With 0 bases removed from V and 3 bases from J, the gap between germline ends came to 18 bases. This CDR3 comprises 18 residues. CDR3 loop: CASSEAGGGGRRGNTIYF. In nucleotides, the CDR3 is TGTGCCAGCAGTGAAGCAGGGGGAGGGGGGAGGCGTGGAAACACCATATATTTT.

This chain connects TRBV7-8 to TRBJ1-5, with D maybe TRBD1 (5 bases). Germline lookup yields CDR1 SGHVS and CDR2 FQNEAQ. This CDR3 has 16 residues. Trimming left V 5 bases short and J 1 base short, with 15 bases between. DNA for the CDR3: TGTGCCAGCAGCCCCAGGGCGCAAATCAGCAATCAGCCCCAGCATTTT. Protein: CASSPRAQISNQPQHF. The full variable domain, its missing parts supplied by reference TRBV7-8 and TRBJ1-5, is GAGVSQSPRYKVAKRGQDVALRCDPISGHVSLFWYQQALGQGPEFLTYFQNEAQLDKSGLPSDRFFAERPEGSVSTLKIQRTQQEDSAVYLCASSPRAQISNQPQHFGDGTRLSIL.

The rearrangement uses TRBV24-1 and TRBJ2-1; D might be TRBD2 (6 bases). The germline V gene has CDR1 KGHDR and CDR2 SFDVKD. CDR3 length: 19 residues. Trimming shortened V by 1 base and J by 8 bases, and 26 bases separated the two germline ends. CDR3 sequence: CATSDFRSVMESGEDEQFF. CDR3 DNA: TGTGCCACCAGTGATTTTCGGTCAGTAATGGAGTCGGGGGAGGATGAGCAGTTCTTC.

This clone showed up just once. The V and J genes are TRBV7-2 and TRBJ2-7; 9 positions match TRBD2. J was trimmed by 5 bases and V by 1 base; bases with no gene match: 6. The CDR3 has 15 amino acids. Germline CDR1 and CDR2: SGHTA and FQGNSA. CDR3 sequence (DNA): TGTGCCAGCAGCTTAGTTTCTAGCGGGGTAGACGAGCAGTACTTC. Encoded protein: CASSLVSSGVDEQYF.

The V and J genes are TRBV27 and TRBJ1-1; no clear D. V lost 8 bases to trimming and J lost 4 bases, with 8 bases between them. The CDR3 runs 11 residues. CDR1 and CDR2 from the germline V gene are MNHEY and SMNVEV (reference sequence). CDR3 bases: TGTGCCAGCCGCGAGGGCACTGAAGCTTTCTTT. Protein: CASREGTEAFF.

V gene TRBV3-1 (or the pseudogene TRBV3-2) combines with J gene TRBJ2-7; 9 nucleotides match TRBD2. Per germline, CDR1 LGHDT and CDR2 YNNKEL (reference sequence). The CDR3 is made up of 15 amino acids. V shed 6 bases and J 4 bases; nucleotides not matched to a gene: 10. The chain's CDR3 is CASSLAQAGGYEQYF. The CDR3 nucleotides read TGTGCCAGCAGTTTGGCGCAAGCGGGGGGATACGAGCAGTACTTC.

The chain combines TRBV7-2 with TRBJ1-2; no definite D call. Germline CDR1 and CDR2: SGHTA and FQGNSA. The CDR3 covers 14 residues. Trimming removed 5 bases from V and 4 bases from J, with 14 bases in between. The CDR3 DNA reads as TGTGCCAGCAGCCTCGGAGCGCTGGGCTATGGCTACACCTTC. It specifies CASSLGALGYGYTF.

V gene TRBV20-1 combines with J gene TRBJ2-3; D ambiguous. V was trimmed by 6 bases and J by 4 bases, leaving 5 bases between them. CDR3 size: 10 residues. In germline, CDR1 is DFQATT, CDR2 SNEGSKA (reference sequence). The CDR3: CSAYADTQYF. As DNA, the CDR3 is TGCAGTGCCTACGCAGATACGCAGTATTTT.